The 18 T cell receptor beta chains given below trace back to one sample, sequenced in a study of breast tumors, draining lymph nodes, adjacent tissues. A single record per CDR3 protein comes from TCRdb applying MiXCR to the multiplex PCR reads. The sample yields about 200,000 distinct CDR3 sequences, approximately 30% seen once. Samples came from axillary lymph nodes draining the breast cancer. Sequences were obtained from axillary lymph node tissue. These receptors originate from a female donor with breast cancer. Some clones in this sample may be carry-over from other donors' samples.

The rearrangement uses TRBV9 and TRBJ2-3; 14 bases agree with TRBD2. The germline V gene encodes CDR1 SGDLS and CDR2 YYNGEE. The CDR3 is 17 amino acids. V lost 1 base and J lost 6; bases outside the gene matches: 7. CDR3 nucleotide sequence: TGTGCCAGCAGCGTATCCGAGACTAGCGGGGGGGCGGATACGCAGTATTTT. Amino acids: CASSVSETSGGADTQYF.

This clonotype was seen repeatedly, ten times or more. V usage is TRBV7-3 and J usage is TRBJ2-1, with 10 positions matching TRBD2. Germline V CDR1 and CDR2: SGHTA, FQGTGA. V lost 5 bases and J lost 2; bases outside the gene matches: 12. This CDR3 is 18 amino acids long. The CDR3 DNA is TGTGCCAGCAGCCCAGGGTCTAGCGGGAGAGGACCCTACAATGAGCAGTTCTTC. This translates into CASSPGSSGRGPYNEQFF.

The chain carries TRBV29-1 and TRBJ2-6, with D maybe TRBD1 (6 bases). In germline, CDR1 is SQVTM, CDR2 ANQGSEA. CDR3 length equals 14 residues. The V and J ends lost 3 bases and 1 base respectively, with 7 bases between them. The CDR3 nucleotides read TGCAGCGTTGAGGGGGCTTCTGGGGCCAACGTCCTGACTTTC. As protein: CSVEGASGANVLTF. Together with reference TRBV29-1 and TRBJ2-6, the CDR3 gives the full variable domain: SAVISQKPSRDICQRGTSLTIQCQVDSQVTMMFWYRQQPGQSLTLIATANQGSEATYESGFVIDKFPISRPNLTFSTLTVSNMSPEDSSIYLCSVEGASGANVLTFGAGSRLTVL.

This clonotype was seen ten or more times. The V call is TRBV3-1, the J call TRBJ2-5; the D gene is possibly TRBD1 (5 bases). This CDR3 is 15 amino acids long. Trimming stripped 1 base from V and 7 bases from J, with 16 bases between. CDR1 and CDR2 from the germline V gene are LGHDT and YNNKEL (reference sequence). As DNA, the CDR3 is TGTGCCAGCAGCCAAGCAAGTGGGCCAAGGGGGACCCAGTACTTC. Translation gives CASSQASGPRGTQYF.

In the case of this clonotype: The final CDR3 position lacks the conserved phenylalanine or tryptophan, pointing to a likely read error. It is unclear where the CDR3 begins or ends on the DNA, so no DNA is shown, and the CDR3 is as TCRdb lists it. The chain uses TRBV12-3 or TRBV12-4 and TRBJ2-2. The CDR3 has 14 amino acids, counting both end residues. The chain's CDR3 is CASSLRPGTGELSS.

This clonotype was observed at least ten times. V usage is TRBV7-2 and J usage is TRBJ2-1; TRBD2 matches 8 bases. Germline V gene data show CDR1 as SGHTA and CDR2 as FQGNSA. This CDR3 region has 15 residues. V was pared by 2 bases and J by 7 bases, with 7 bases of the junction left unmatched. CDR3 in DNA: TGTGCCAGCAGCTTATGGAGCGGGAGACTTAATGAGCAGTTCTTC. This encodes CASSLWSGRLNEQFF.

J is TRBJ1-3 and V is TRBV30; 7 bases are a match to TRBD1. CDR1 is GTSNPN, CDR2 SVGIG, per germline (reference sequence). J lost 7 bases, V lost 4 bases, and 4 bases had no gene match. The CDR3 is 12 amino acids. CDR3 amino acids: CAWKTTGNTIYF. The CDR3 nucleotides read TGTGCCTGGAAAACGACAGGGAACACCATATATTTT.

This clonotype was seen many times. V gene TRBV6-6 combines with J gene TRBJ1-5; D might be TRBD1 (5 bases). CDR1 MNHNY and CDR2 SVGAGI come from the germline V gene (reference sequence). The CDR3 length is 15 residues. V lost 5 bases and J lost 0, with 11 bases in between. CDR3 loop: CASSGAEYSNQPQHF. DNA for the CDR3: TGTGCCAGCAGTGGGGCAGAGTATAGCAATCAGCCCCAGCATTTT.

This clonotype was found many times. This chain uses TRBV11-3 with TRBJ2-1; D unresolved. CDR1 SGHNT and CDR2 YENEEA come from the germline V gene. V was trimmed by 1 base and J by 5 bases, leaving 12 bases between them. This CDR3 spans 15 amino acids. The CDR3 is CASSLGGGGHNEQFF. DNA for the CDR3: TGTGCCAGCAGCTTAGGTGGTGGCGGCCACAATGAGCAGTTCTTC.

This clonotype was detected a few times. A junction end diverges from the germline sequence, so it may reflect a read error. This chain links TRBV28 with TRBJ2-5; TRBD2 agrees at 14 bases. The germline CDR1 and CDR2 sequences are MDHEN and SYDVKM. This CDR3 region has 14 residues. The CDR3 region is CASRTGTSGSGVEF. CDR3 in DNA: TGTGCCAGCAGAACCGGGACTAGCGGGAGTGGAGTGGAATTC.

The chain has TRBV7-2 and TRBJ1-6, with D possibly being TRBD1 (5 bases). CDR3 length: 14 amino acids. V lost 0 bases and J lost 9, with 9 bases in between. Looked up from germline, CDR1 is SGHTA and CDR2 is FQGNSA. The CDR3 DNA is TGTGCCAGCAGCTTAGCAGCGACAGCTTCACCCCTCCACTTT. Its protein is CASSLAATASPLHF.

This clonotype has only a few counts. This clone may be a read error of a much larger clone one base away. In this CDR3 the conserved last residue, phenylalanine or tryptophan, is missing, so a read error is likely. CDR3 in amino acids: CASSLTGADTQYL. The CDR3 DNA reads TGTGCCAGCAGTTTAACAGGGGCAGATACGCAGTATCTT. The chain links TRBV12-3 or TRBV12-4 to TRBJ2-3; TRBD1 aligns across 7 bases. Trimming at V came to 2 bases and at J to 4 bases, leaving 0 bases not matched to a gene. The length of the CDR3 is 13 residues.

The sample holds many counts of this clonotype. The V call is TRBV18, the J call TRBJ1-5; no definite D call. Trimming pared 5 bases from V and 6 bases from J, leaving 14 bases between. The CDR3 runs to 14 residues. In germline, CDR1 is KGHSH, CDR2 LQKENI. In DNA, the CDR3 is TGTGCCAGCTCATCGGACTCTCGGGGTCAGCCCCAGCATTTT. Its translation is CASSSDSRGQPQHF. Together with reference TRBV18 and TRBJ1-5, the CDR3 gives the full variable domain: NAGVMQNPRHLVRRRGQEARLRCSPMKGHSHVYWYRQLPEEGLKFMVYLQKENIIDESGMPKERFSAEFPKEGPSILRIQQVVRGDSAAYFCASSSDSRGQPQHFGDGTRLSIL.

This clonotype was found many times. V and J are TRBV3-1 and TRBJ2-1; the match to TRBD1 covers 8 bases. The CDR3 runs 16 residues. Looked up from germline, CDR1 is LGHDT and CDR2 is YNNKEL (reference sequence). J was trimmed by 1 base and V by 4 bases; bases with no gene match: 6. The CDR3 is CASSRGTGLSYNEQFF. The CDR3 DNA reads TGTGCCAGCAGCCGTGGGACAGGATTATCCTACAATGAGCAGTTCTTC.

This clonotype was picked up a small number of times. This clone may be a read error of a much larger clone one base away. CDR3 in amino acids: CAWRTSPTEELFF. The CDR3 DNA reads TGTGCCTGGAGGACCTCCCCGACTGAAGAACTGTTTTTT. The chain uses TRBV30 and TRBJ1-4; no definite D call. The CDR3 length is 13 residues. CDR1 and CDR2 from the germline V gene are GTSNPN and SVGIG (reference sequence).

This clonotype showed up many times. The chain couples TRBV4-3 to TRBJ1-2; perhaps TRBD1 as D (5 bases). V lost 1 base, J lost 3 bases, and 12 bases lay in between. This CDR3 spans 15 amino acids. CDR1 is LGHNA and CDR2 is YSLEER in the germline V gene. CDR3 nucleotide sequence: TGCGCCAGCAGCCAAGTTGACAGCGCTTACTATGGCTACACCTTC. It codes for CASSQVDSAYYGYTF.

This clonotype was seen repeatedly, ten times or more. The rearrangement links TRBV18 to TRBJ1-2; D gene uncertain. The CDR3 totals 14 residues. The V end was cut by 1 base, the J end by 4 bases, with 10 bases between. Germline loops: CDR1 KGHSH, CDR2 LQKENI. CDR3 DNA sequence: TGTGCCAGCTCACCACAAAAGGGCTCCTATGGCTACACCTTC. Its translation: CASSPQKGSYGYTF.

Ten or more counts support this clonotype. A read error may be the cause here, since a much bigger clone is one base away. The rearrangement links TRBV6-1 to TRBJ1-5; D remains ambiguous. The ends were cut back, 2 bases at V and 4 bases at J, with 6 bases in the middle. CDR1 and CDR2 from the germline V gene are MNHNS and SASEGT. This CDR3 region has 13 residues. DNA for the CDR3: TGTGCCAGCAGTGAAACGGGGAATCAGCCCCAGCATTTT. Protein: CASSETGNQPQHF.